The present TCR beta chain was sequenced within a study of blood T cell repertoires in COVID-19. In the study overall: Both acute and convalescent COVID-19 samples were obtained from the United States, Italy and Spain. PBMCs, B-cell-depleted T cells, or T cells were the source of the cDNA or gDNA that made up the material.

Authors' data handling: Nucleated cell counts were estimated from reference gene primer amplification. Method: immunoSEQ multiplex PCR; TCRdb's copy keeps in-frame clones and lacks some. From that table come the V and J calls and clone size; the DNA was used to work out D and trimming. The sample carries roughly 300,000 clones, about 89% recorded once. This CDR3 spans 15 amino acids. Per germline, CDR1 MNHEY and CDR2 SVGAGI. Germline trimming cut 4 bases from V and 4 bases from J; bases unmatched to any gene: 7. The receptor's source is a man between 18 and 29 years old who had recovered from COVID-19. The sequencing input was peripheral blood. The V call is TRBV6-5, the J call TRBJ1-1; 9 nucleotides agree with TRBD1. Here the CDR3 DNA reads TGTGCCAGCAGTTCTCTCTCGACAGGGGGCACTGAAGCTTTCTTT. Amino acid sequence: CASSSLSTGGTEAFF.